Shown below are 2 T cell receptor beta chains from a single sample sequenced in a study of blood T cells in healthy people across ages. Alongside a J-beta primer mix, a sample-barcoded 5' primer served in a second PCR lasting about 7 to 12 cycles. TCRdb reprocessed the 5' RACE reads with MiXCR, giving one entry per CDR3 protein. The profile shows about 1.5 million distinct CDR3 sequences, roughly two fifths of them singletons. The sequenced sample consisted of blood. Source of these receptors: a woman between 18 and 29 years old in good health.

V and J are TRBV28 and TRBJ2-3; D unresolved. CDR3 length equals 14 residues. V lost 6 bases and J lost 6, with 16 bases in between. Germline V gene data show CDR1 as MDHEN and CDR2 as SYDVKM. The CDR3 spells CASRDRVIRDTQYF. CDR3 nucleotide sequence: TGTGCCAGCAGGGATCGGGTCATCCGGGATACGCAGTATTTT.

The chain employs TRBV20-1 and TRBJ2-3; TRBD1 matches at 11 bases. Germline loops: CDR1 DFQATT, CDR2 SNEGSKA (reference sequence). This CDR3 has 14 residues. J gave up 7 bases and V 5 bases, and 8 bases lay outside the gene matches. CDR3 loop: CSAGGQGAQHTQYF. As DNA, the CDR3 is TGCAGTGCTGGTGGACAGGGGGCGCAACATACGCAGTATTTT.